The source of this T cell receptor beta chain is a study of T-cell reconstitution after alpha-beta-depleted transplantation in children. Trimming left V 0 bases short and J 7 bases short, with 7 bases between. Germline lookup yields CDR1 SGHRS and CDR2 YFSETQ. The CDR3 loop spans 13 amino acids. As to this clonotype: Its antigen is unknown.

The authors prepared the TCRbeta library with unique molecular identifiers. TCRdb recomputed calls from the PCR reads with MiXCR, one row per CDR3 protein. The table includes about 250,000 distinct CDR3 sequences, 24% detected once. General study points: Once a year had passed after transplant, T-cell counts and diversity came mostly from newly produced T cells. Diversity of TCRbeta at day 60 was high in some patients, arising from surviving recipient T cells and thymic progenitors. After transplant, at about two months, alpha-beta T cells were reportedly derived from several hundred expanded graft clones.

The specimen was PBMCs, mostly from graft donor cells, collected 360 days after TCRalphabeta/CD19-depleted stem cell transplant. The source is a female patient between 2 and 15 years old who had a stem cell transplant for congenital amegakaryocytic thrombocytopenia, so the T cells may come from the graft donor. The chain carries TRBV5-1 and TRBJ2-2; no clear D gene. In DNA form, the CDR3 reads TGCGCCAGCAGCTTGGCCGGAAACGGGGAGCTGTTTTTT. This codes for CASSLAGNGELFF.